The sequence of this TCR beta chain was determined in a study of cytomegalovirus exposure and HLA in healthy donors. Points from the study as a whole: TCR beta chains numbering 164 were designated cytomegalovirus-associated. Cytomegalovirus status was reportedly diagnosed by the classifier with high specificity and sensitivity. In vitro data verified a few CMV-associated chains as specific for CMV antigens. In the 120 or so validation repertoires, roughly 94% of cluster scores exceeded 0, per a later analysis.

As regards this clone: What it binds is not known.

Using immunoSEQ multiplex PCR, the repertoire was profiled, and TCRdb retains in-frame clones only, with some absent. The sample shows roughly 150,000 clones, roughly 91% of them seen only once. CDR1 SGHAT and CDR2 FQNNGV come from the germline V gene. This CDR3 region has 18 residues. V lost 1 base and J lost 0, with 13 bases in between. Sequencing used PBMCs. The chain has TRBV11-2 and TRBJ2-6, with D unresolved. This receptor was taken from a man aged 18 to 29 in good health and CMV-seropositive. CDR3 protein: CASSLGAGILSGANVLTF. The CDR3 region has the DNA TGTGCCAGCAGCTTAGGGGCCGGAATCCTCTCTGGGGCCAACGTCCTGACTTTC.